This TCR beta chain originates from a study of cytomegalovirus exposure and HLA in healthy donors (TCRdb year 2017). Regarding the study in general: According to an earlier analysis of 587 of the donors, about 179 million T cells yielded 95 million to 140 million unique TCR beta sequences and about 300 Gb of sequence data. Approximately 310 gigabases of sequencing data and approximately 93 million unique TCR sequences were included in an early release covering 550 to 650 HLA-typed donors. The genetic ancestry cluster associated with self-reported Caucasian donors included 81% of the roughly 400 genotyped donors. The study aimed to test whether signatures of past pathogen exposure could be identified by cataloging public T cell receptors. The study profiled the T cell repertoires of under 850 subjects by immunosequencing and related them to cytomegalovirus serostatus. Along with the roughly 670-subject first cohort, a separate validation cohort of over a hundred different subjects was used. To predict cytomegalovirus infection status, the study combined high-throughput TCR immunosequencing, statistical association of individual TCRs with disease status, and machine learning. In a later analysis, previously published TCR beta repertoires from 670 or so donors were re-analyzed and high-resolution HLA genotyping was added so that TCR occurrence patterns could be studied. Rather than using new phenotypic data, the later analysis identified candidate immune exposures from TCR beta sequences and from how often those sequences occurred across donors. An earlier analysis of some 600 of the donors applied high-throughput TCR beta sequencing to assess whether each TCR beta V gene segment acted as functional or pseudogenic. Alongside the repertoire data, information on donor age, sex, ethnicity and CMV serostatus was compiled. Genome-wide SNP genotypes for about 65% of the 666 donors were used in a later genetic analysis, which treated that subset as a discovery cohort. Every repertoire in the discovery cohort had been generated on one and the same sequencing platform. Both class I and class II loci were covered by HLA typing, at four-digit resolution. The number of typed donors differed by locus: 629-630 for A, B, C, DRB1 and DQB1; some 500 for DQA1; 606 for DPA1; and 450 to 480 for DPB1. Several DR-DQ haplotypes were handled as single units for association and clustering, since linkage in the cohort was strong. Among roughly 400 genotyped donors of the cohort, an average of roughly 230,000 unique TCR beta nucleotide sequences was sequenced per donor, of which roughly 18% were non-productive. On the study overall, not on this receptor specifically: Linkage disequilibrium might explain the correlated functional status among segregating V segments, but an unknown experimental factor could not be ruled out. The study gave a list of more than 150 TCR beta chains associated with cytomegalovirus. An earlier analysis of approximately 570 of the donors showed that most TCR beta V segments appeared in productive rearrangements either about 87% or about 30% of the time, which broadly matched IMGT annotations. The classifier was reported to diagnose cytomegalovirus status with high specificity and sensitivity in both the original and validation cohorts. When HLA alleles, especially DR and DQ, strongly co-occurred, attributing TCR associations to individual alleles was difficult. The sequencing pipeline was judged likely to have produced a cluster of highly shared sequence variants as a technical artifact. Across donors, most TCR sequences were observed very rarely, whereas some public TCRs were present in many individuals. A further reported finding was that TCR beta sequences accurately predicted the HLA-A and HLA-B alleles for most subjects in the first cohort. The cohort was sequenced for TCR beta chains only, and without alpha or paired-chain data the features that could be detected were limited. Compared with equally common non-associated chains, HLA-associated TCR beta chains in a later analysis were more clonally expanded and had lower generation probabilities. Because some donors lacked HLA typing at each locus, the association tests relied only on the typed subset. A later genetic analysis reported fewer N-insertions in productive TCRs among donors in an Asian-associated ancestry cluster than the roughly 700-donor mean. CMV serostatus was the only immune exposure information available for the cohort. In vitro tests confirmed that a few of the cytomegalovirus-associated TCR beta chains recognize cytomegalovirus antigens. Over 15 rarely observed V segments, including chromosome 9 orphons, were excluded from the earlier analysis of some 590 of the donors because counts were too low. According to a later analysis, most CMV-associated TCR beta chains appeared to be HLA-restricted, and the HLA associations seemed to be driven largely by CMV exposure. It was suggested by the authors that the approach could potentially be generalized to other disease states and immunological phenotypes. Presence/absence analyses assumed roughly uniform sequencing depth across donors, an assumption that may not hold. In a later analysis, several top co-occurrence clusters were reported to appear linked to parvovirus B19, influenza, CMV and Epstein-Barr virus. In a later analysis, the rate of TCR association differed among HLA loci, with DRB1 alleles having the most associated TCRs and HLA-C alleles having the fewest. In a later analysis, 15,000 to 20,000 TCR beta sequences were associated with specific HLA alleles at a false discovery rate of 0.05. A later genetic analysis associated a missense DCLRE1C variant with V-gene and J-gene trimming of TCR beta chains, and an independent cohort replicated the association.

In total, roughly 710 healthy bone marrow donors made up the cohort. At the time of sampling, every cohort member was nominally healthy, though immune exposures that went unrecorded were likely present. The donor was CMV seropositive and belonged to the group of 250 to 300 seropositive cohort members. A peripheral blood sample was provided by each donor, and peripheral blood mononuclear cells were used for TCR beta sequencing. Genomic DNA was extracted from the blood cell samples with the Qiagen DNeasy Blood Extraction Kit. Notes on this clone: Its antigen remains undetermined. The sample holds no much larger clone one base away, and base qualities are not on file.

The library was made by the immunoSEQ multiplex PCR assay. For the multiplex PCR, a mixture combining 60 forward primers for TCR Vbeta segments and 13 reverse primers for TCR Jbeta segments was used. The CDR3 region of rearranged TCR beta genes was amplified from genomic DNA by a multiplex PCR assay. On the Illumina HiSeq System, the amplified TCR beta libraries were sequenced as 87-base-pair reads. The original methods were these. Across the roughly 700 repertoires, a later analysis counted 75 million to 90 million unique TCR beta chains, 9 million to 14 million of which were shared by at least two donors. Raw reads were error-corrected and collapsed into unique sequences by a nearest-neighbor algorithm in which closely related sequences were merged to remove PCR and sequencing errors. Alignment of CDR3 sequences to IMGT reference sequences was used to assign V, D and J gene segments. For a sequence to be retained, at least a six-nucleotide match to both a V gene segment and a J gene segment was required. A rearrangement counted as productive if the CDR3 had no stop codons and remained in frame with V and J, and every other rearrangement counted as non-productive. CDR3 was defined according to IMGT convention as the region running from the second conserved V-encoded cysteine to the conserved J-encoded phenylalanine. Sequences without an unambiguous match to a single V gene segment were excluded from the earlier analysis of almost 600 of the donors. In an earlier analysis of approximately 560 of the donors, a V segment was called functional when productive rearrangements were above 56.7%, and segregating when the standard deviation between donors exceeded 5%. A statistical classification framework was developed to diagnose cytomegalovirus status using the catalog of TCR beta chain sequences. V and J gene assignment, in a later analysis, came from comparing TCR nucleotide sequences with IMGT/GENE-DB human TR gene sequences. In a later analysis, CDR3 sequences and most-parsimonious VDJ recombination scenarios were assigned using the TCRdist pipeline. In a later analysis, each TCR beta chain was defined by its CDR3 amino acid sequence together with its V-gene family, and reads without a unique V-gene family were excluded. In a later analysis, approximately 590 highly shared, low-generation-probability nucleotide sequences were removed to address suspected cross-contamination and a sequencing artifact. In a later analysis, a clonal expansion index was calculated for each public chain from normalized within-repertoire ranks of inferred template counts. Generation probabilities in a later analysis came from a VDJ recombination model fitted to out-of-frame rearrangements, and those results were checked against IGoR. In a later analysis, hypergeometric tests were used to score TCR-TCR, TCR-HLA and TCR-CMV co-occurrence, with a repertoire-size bias correction applied to TCR pairs. In a later analysis, false discovery rates were estimated by permuting HLA or CMV assignments 20 times. In a later analysis, co-occurring TCRs were grouped with DBSCAN, and TCRdist sequence similarity was added when clustering was performed within HLA-allele-positive subsets. Repertoires with fewer than 30,000 or more than 120,000 public chains were left out of co-occurrence clustering, as were five repertoires with anomalous nucleotide sharing. Not all clones reach the TCRdb copy of this immuneACCESS table, which keeps in-frame sequences only. Checked studies attribute under half of the gap to unresolved V genes and leave the rest unexplained. From that table come the V and J calls and clone size; the DNA was used to work out D and trimming. A total of more than 140,000 clones appear in this sample, 82% of them only once. The ten largest clones represent approximately 6.1% of the sample.

Sequencing input: PBMCs. The source of this sequence is a young man in good health and CMV-seropositive.

The base sequence is TGTGCCAGGGGACTAGCGGGGGACACCGGGGAGCTGTTTTTT. Its amino acids are CARGLAGDTGELFF. The sequence is built from TRBV7-9 and TRBJ2-2, and TRBD2 aligns with 14 junction nucleotides. The CDR3 measures 14 amino acids from cysteine to phenylalanine. Of all the DNA, just the CDR3 is kept, 42 bases in frame from base 1. V has 9 bases trimmed and J has 3 bases trimmed; junction bases matching no gene number 0. As encoded in the germline V gene (reference sequence), CDR1 is SEHNR while CDR2 is FQNEAQ.